Shown below are 25 T cell receptor beta chains from a single sample sequenced in a study of CD8 T cells in ankylosing spondylitis (TCRdb year 2017). The library was generated by 5' RACE. Sequenced using an Illumina HiSeq 2500. TCRdb trimmed public reads at Q25 via fastp, called clones via MiXCR and kept in-frame beta chains. Merged by CDR3 protein, the rows form single entries marked with the most common genes and DNA. This sample has about 340,000 distinct CDR3 sequences in its table, and roughly 20% of those were observed once. The ten largest make up less than 15% of the sample. The sequenced sample consisted of blood, either unsorted or a sorted T cell fraction (not recorded which). These receptors were taken from a male donor with ankylosing spondylitis or in good health (not recorded which).

J is TRBJ2-1 and V is TRBV6-1; D is possibly TRBD2 (5 bases). V was trimmed by 7 bases and J by 9 bases, leaving 19 bases between them. Germline V gives CDR1 MNHNS, CDR2 SASEGT. The CDR3 is 14 residues long. The CDR3 here is CASTDYADSSEQFF. The CDR3 region has the DNA TGTGCCAGCACTGACTACGCCGATTCCTCTGAGCAGTTCTTC.

The chain employs TRBV5-1 and TRBJ2-1; D gene ambiguous. Between the trimmed V and J ends, which lost 0 bases and 6 bases, there was a span of 13 bases. Germline V gene sequence: CDR1 SGHRS, CDR2 YFSETQ. The CDR3 loop spans 15 amino acids. CDR3 sequence reads: CASSLVGQESNEQFF. CDR3 nucleotides: TGCGCCAGCAGCTTGGTCGGGCAGGAGAGCAATGAGCAGTTCTTC. The complete variable domain, with remaining parts taken from reference TRBV5-1 and TRBJ2-1, reads KAGVTQTPRYLIKTRGQQVTLSCSPISGHRSVSWYQQTPGQGLQFLFEYFSETQRNKGNFPGRFSGRQFSNSRSEMNVSTLELGDSALYLCASSLVGQESNEQFFGPGTRLTVL.

The genes are TRBV2 and TRBJ2-3, with TRBD2 matching over 7 bases. Unmatched junction bases numbered 5, after V lost 1 base and J lost 1 base. The CDR3 has 16 amino acids. Germline CDR1 SNHLY, CDR2 FYNNEI. CDR3 bases: TGTGCCAGCAGTGAAGACCGGGGGGTCGGCACAGATACGCAGTATTTT. The encoded protein is CASSEDRGVGTDTQYF. The full variable domain, rest sourced from reference TRBV2 and TRBJ2-3, is EPEVTQTPSHQVTQMGQEVILRCVPISNHLYFYWYRQILGQKVEFLVSFYNNEISEKSEIFDDQFSVERPDGSNFTLKIRSTKLEDSAMYFCASSEDRGVGTDTQYFGPGTRLTVL.

This clonotype was seen a handful of times. The chain couples TRBV7-9 to TRBJ2-2, with D tentatively TRBD1 (6 bases). Germline lookup yields CDR1 SEHNR and CDR2 FQNEAQ (reference sequence). This CDR3 has 15 residues. Trimming pared 7 bases from V and 2 bases from J, leaving 14 bases between. The CDR3 nucleotides read TGTGCCAGCAACCGAGAACAGGGAAACACCGGGGAGCTGTTTTTT. Protein sequence: CASNREQGNTGELFF.

This clonotype showed up just a few times. The chain joins TRBV29-1 to TRBJ2-3, with TRBD1 matching over 8 bases. V was clipped by 6 bases and J by 5 bases; unmatched bases: 7. There are 13 residues in the CDR3. Germline CDR1 and CDR2: SQVTM and ANQGSEA. CDR3 coding DNA: TGCAGCGTGAGGACAGGGATGGGAGATACGCAGTATTTT. Protein product: CSVRTGMGDTQYF.

This clonotype was detected only a few times. V and J are TRBV3-1 and TRBJ2-1; D remains ambiguous. With 0 bases removed from V and 3 bases from J, the gap between germline ends came to 6 bases. The germline V gene has CDR1 LGHDT and CDR2 YNNKEL (reference sequence). The CDR3 spans 14 residues. CDR3 residues: CASSQERFYNEQFF. The CDR3, as DNA: TGTGCCAGCAGCCAAGAGAGGTTCTACAATGAGCAGTTCTTC.

The rearrangement joins TRBV6-5 to TRBJ1-2; D is undetermined. Trimming took 4 bases from V and 8 from J, leaving 20 bases between them. Germline V gene lookup returns CDR1 MNHEY and CDR2 SVGAGI. The CDR3 spans 15 residues. The CDR3 coding sequence is TGTGCCAGCAGTTCTCCCCCCGTCTGGTTTCGCGGCTACACCTTC. Protein product: CASSSPPVWFRGYTF.

The sample holds a few counts of this clonotype. V usage is TRBV10-2 and J usage is TRBJ2-5, with D perhaps TRBD2 (5 bases). Germline values: CDR1 WSHSY, CDR2 SAAADI. The CDR3 has 16 amino acids. Trimming stripped 3 bases from V and 0 bases from J, with 14 bases between. The CDR3 loop is CASSDVKRWDQETQYF. Here the CDR3 DNA reads TGCGCCAGCAGTGATGTAAAGCGGTGGGACCAAGAGACCCAGTACTTC.

The rearrangement links TRBV25-1 to TRBJ2-1, with 10 nucleotides matching TRBD2. The germline V gene has CDR1 MGHDK and CDR2 SYGVNS. This CDR3 region has 18 residues. V trimming: 2 bases; J trimming: 0 bases; junction bases outside the gene matches: 7. CDR3 amino acids: CASSEIGASGSSYNEQFF. Written as DNA, the CDR3 is TGTGCCAGCAGTGAAATTGGTGCTAGCGGGAGCTCCTACAATGAGCAGTTCTTC.

The chain uses TRBV12-3 or TRBV12-4 and TRBJ2-1; 12 bases are a match to TRBD2. This CDR3 spans 15 amino acids. J gave up 3 bases and V 5 bases, and 2 bases lay outside the gene matches. CDR3 loop: CASSRLAGVYNEQFF. CDR3 bases: TGTGCCAGCAGTCGACTAGCGGGGGTCTACAATGAGCAGTTCTTC.

This clonotype came up a few times. The genes are TRBV6-5 and TRBJ2-5; D remains unclear. This CDR3 has 13 residues. Trimming removed 2 bases from V and 4 bases from J, with 8 bases in between. CDR1 is MNHEY, CDR2 SVGAGI, per germline. In DNA form, the CDR3 reads TGTGCCAGCAGTTACGTCGGTAGAGAGACCCAGTACTTC. As protein: CASSYVGRETQYF.

This rearrangement joins TRBV6-2 or TRBV6-3 to TRBJ1-2, with 7 positions matching TRBD1. This CDR3 has 12 amino acids. Unmatched junction bases numbered 8, after V lost 8 bases and J lost 8 bases. Germline-derived CDR1 and CDR2 are MNHEY and SVGEGT. CDR3 sequence: CASQGVGDGYTF. DNA for the CDR3: TGTGCCAGCCAGGGGGTAGGAGACGGCTACACCTTC.

This rearrangement joins TRBV11-2 to TRBJ2-4; no firm D call. The CDR3 length is 15 residues. CDR1 SGHAT and CDR2 FQNNGV come from the germline V gene. V was shortened by 0 bases and J by 2 bases, with 8 bases between the two germline ends. CDR3 DNA sequence: TGTGCCAGCAGCTTAGATCCTTTGACCAAAAACATTCAGTACTTC. It translates to CASSLDPLTKNIQYF.

This clonotype occurred a few times. V is TRBV6-2 or TRBV6-3 and J is TRBJ2-7, with 7 bases matching TRBD1. The CDR3 runs to 15 residues. CDR1 is MNHEY and CDR2 is SVGEGT in the germline V gene. V shed 2 bases, J shed 2 bases, and the junction held 6 bases outside the gene matches. Written as DNA, the CDR3 is TGTGCCAGCAGTTACGGGACAGTTTCCACCTACGAGCAGTACTTC. It translates to CASSYGTVSTYEQYF.

The chain uses TRBV2 and TRBJ2-5, with unresolved D. Trimming removed 9 bases from V and 2 bases from J, with 13 bases in between. This CDR3 region has 13 residues. Germline V gene lookup returns CDR1 SNHLY and CDR2 FYNNEI. CDR3 loop: CASPDSKQETQYF. CDR3 DNA: TGTGCCAGTCCCGACTCCAAACAAGAGACCCAGTACTTC.

This clonotype was counted a few times. The gene calls are TRBV10-3 and TRBJ1-1; D gene ambiguous. The ends were cut back, 0 bases at V and 1 base at J, with 12 bases in the middle. Per the germline V gene, CDR1 is ENHRY and CDR2 is SYGVKD. This CDR3 spans 16 amino acids. CDR3 in DNA: TGTGCCATCAGTGAGTCCCCCCTAGGGCAGAACACTGAAGCTTTCTTT. Its translation: CAISESPLGQNTEAFF.

The V call is TRBV27, the J call TRBJ1-5, with D uncertain. Germline V gives CDR1 MNHEY, CDR2 SMNVEV (reference sequence). This CDR3 comprises 13 residues. Trimming cost V 4 bases and J 5 bases, with 9 bases left between them. CDR3 DNA: TGTGCCAGCAGTTACACGGGGTATCAGCCCCAGCATTTT. It encodes CASSYTGYQPQHF.

The chain joins TRBV27 to TRBJ1-4, with 10 bases identical to TRBD1. V dropped 8 bases and J dropped 10; count of bases not matched to a gene: 13. Germline V CDR1 and CDR2: MNHEY, SMNVEV (reference sequence). There are 15 residues in the CDR3. The CDR3 coding sequence is TGTGCCAGCCGACCTACCGGGACAGGGGCGGCAAAACTGTTTTTT. It codes for CASRPTGTGAAKLFF.

This clonotype has only a few counts. The J gene is TRBJ2-1, the V gene TRBV5-1; D ambiguous. The germline V gene encodes CDR1 SGHRS and CDR2 YFSETQ. The CDR3 covers 15 residues. V gave up 1 base and J gave up 4 bases, with 12 bases separating them. The CDR3 nucleotides are TGCGCCAGCAGCTTGATTTCCGGAGAATACAATGAGCAGTTCTTC. Translated, it gives CASSLISGEYNEQFF.

CDR3 sequence reads: CASSLAARSNEQYF. The CDR3 DNA sequence: TGTGCCAGCAGCTTGGCGGCCAGGTCTAACGAGCAGTACTTC. This chain links TRBV5-6 with TRBJ2-7, with D uncertain. Between the trimmed V and J ends, which lost 0 bases and 5 bases, there was a span of 12 bases. The germline V gene encodes CDR1 SGHDT and CDR2 YYEEEE. The CDR3 is made up of 14 amino acids.

In this sample, this clonotype turned up a few times. The CDR3 spells CASSTLDRGRNEQFF. CDR3 sequence (DNA): TGTGCCAGCAGCACCCTGGACAGGGGGAGGAATGAGCAGTTCTTC. J is TRBJ2-1 and V is TRBV5-6; TRBD1 matches 10 bases. The CDR3 is made up of 15 amino acids. Germline CDR1 and CDR2: SGHDT and YYEEEE. V lost 4 bases and J lost 7; bases outside the gene matches: 8.

The chain joins TRBV7-6 to TRBJ2-2, with 8 bases matching TRBD2. The CDR3 totals 17 residues. V lost 5 bases, J lost 1 base, and 9 bases stayed unmatched. The germline V gene encodes CDR1 SGHVS and CDR2 FNYEAQ. In DNA form, the CDR3 reads TGTGCCAGCAGCGTCAGTAGACTAGCGCTGAACACCGGGGAGCTGTTTTTT. Translated, it gives CASSVSRLALNTGELFF. Combining the CDR3 with reference TRBV7-6 and TRBJ2-2 gives the whole variable domain GAGVSQSPRYKVTKRGQDVALRCDPISGHVSLYWYRQALGQGPEFLTYFNYEAQQDKSGLPNDRFSAERPEGSISTLTIQRTEQRDSAMYRCASSVSRLALNTGELFFGEGSRLTVL.

Only a few counts were recorded for this clonotype. V and J are TRBV12-3 or TRBV12-4 and TRBJ1-5; D is possibly TRBD1 (5 bases). The V end lost 0 bases, the J end lost 0 bases, and 12 bases lay between the germline ends. This CDR3 region has 17 residues. The CDR3 here is CASSLAAGLPSNQPQHF. The DNA of the CDR3 is TGTGCCAGCAGTTTAGCAGCGGGACTACCTAGCAATCAGCCCCAGCATTTT.

This clonotype was recorded once. As DNA, the CDR3 is TGTGCCAGCAGCTTAGGGTTCTGGTACGAGCAGTACTTC. Its translation is CASSLGFWYEQYF. The chain carries TRBV7-6 and TRBJ2-7; D is unclear. V shed 1 base and J shed 4 bases, with 8 bases lying between them. This CDR3 region has 13 residues. The germline gives CDR1 SGHVS, CDR2 FNYEAQ. The variable domain in full, with the rest retrieved from reference TRBV7-6 and TRBJ2-7, is GAGVSQSPRYKVTKRGQDVALRCDPISGHVSLYWYRQALGQGPEFLTYFNYEAQQDKSGLPNDRFSAERPEGSISTLTIQRTEQRDSAMYRCASSLGFWYEQYFGPGTRLTVT.

In its sample, this clonotype was seen a few times. This chain connects TRBV28 to TRBJ2-5; no clear D gene. CDR3 length: 14 residues. Germline V CDR1 and CDR2: MDHEN, SYDVKM. Trimming took off 3 bases at V and 3 bases at J, with 11 bases between the two ends. The CDR3 region is CASSFTSHEETQYF. In DNA, the CDR3 is TGTGCCAGCAGTTTTACCAGTCATGAAGAGACCCAGTACTTC. Drawing the rest from reference TRBV28 and TRBJ2-5, the complete variable domain is DVKVTQSSRYLVKRTGEKVFLECVQDMDHENMFWYRQDPGLGLRLIYFSYDVKMKEKGDIPEGYSVSREKKERFSLILESASTNQTSMYLCASSFTSHEETQYFGPGTRLLVL.